The 12 T cell receptor beta chains reported below all come from one sample, sequenced in a study of OX40 agonist ivuxolimab in advanced cancers. Profiling relied on immunoSEQ multiplex PCR, and the TCRdb table lists in-frame clones only, not all of them. There are about 48,000 clones in the sample; about 90% occur only once, and roughly 6.3% lies in the top ten. Sequences were derived from CD4+ or CD8+ T cells sorted from blood, sampled in a trial of the OX40 agonist ivuxolimab. The origin of the receptors is an adult with an advanced solid tumor such as melanoma, head and neck, liver or kidney cancer.

The chain is built from TRBV19 and TRBJ2-3; D might be TRBD2 (5 bases). Germline lookup yields CDR1 LNHDA and CDR2 SQIVND (reference sequence). Trimming removed 11 bases from V and 7 bases from J, with 25 bases in between. The CDR3 totals 15 residues. CDR3 sequence (DNA): TGTGCCTCAAAGGGCAGGACTCAAGATACAAATACGCAGTATTTT. This gives the protein CASKGRTQDTNTQYF.

This sequence joins TRBV5-1 and TRBJ2-5; 9 nucleotides match TRBD2. V shed 4 bases and J 4 bases; nucleotides not matched to a gene: 5. CDR3 size: 14 residues. Germline CDR1 is SGHRS and CDR2 is YFSETQ. The chain's CDR3 is CASSPGTSSETQYF. The CDR3 bases are TGCGCCAGCAGCCCCGGGACTAGCTCAGAGACCCAGTACTTC. Full variable domain (outside the CDR3, taken from reference TRBV5-1 and TRBJ2-5): KAGVTQTPRYLIKTRGQQVTLSCSPISGHRSVSWYQQTPGQGLQFLFEYFSETQRNKGNFPGRFSGRQFSNSRSEMNVSTLELGDSALYLCASSPGTSSETQYFGPGTRLLVL.

The table lists this clone with a count of one. The chain employs TRBV27 and TRBJ2-7; tentative D call: TRBD2 (6 bases). The CDR3 extends over 14 amino acids. With 7 bases removed from V and 7 bases from J, the gap between germline ends came to 20 bases. CDR1 is MNHEY, CDR2 SMNVEV, per germline (reference sequence). Here the CDR3 reads CASKGTSRAWEQYV. The DNA of the CDR3 is TGTGCCAGCAAGGGGACTTCAAGGGCGTGGGAGCAGTACGTC.

This chain joins TRBV19 and TRBJ1-5; a weak D match, TRBD1 (5 bases). Germline-derived CDR1 and CDR2 are LNHDA and SQIVND (reference sequence). The CDR3 runs to 15 residues. V was trimmed by 0 bases and J by 7 bases, leaving 13 bases between them. The CDR3 DNA follows: TGTGCCAGTAGTATAGATCTAGGGGCGGGCCAGCCCCAGCATTTT. Residues: CASSIDLGAGQPQHF.

The chain couples TRBV28 to TRBJ2-1; 8 bases match TRBD1. The CDR3 sequence is 11 residues long. The V gene's germline CDR1 is MDHEN and CDR2 SYDVKM. V shed 2 bases and J 12 bases; nucleotides not matched to a gene: 0. CDR3 loop: CASSLGTGQFF. CDR3 coding DNA: TGTGCCAGCAGTTTAGGGACAGGGCAGTTCTTC.

The chain uses TRBV13 and TRBJ1-2; D is unresolved. From germline, CDR1 is PRHDT and CDR2 FYEKMQ (reference sequence). V lost 0 bases and J lost 8, with 22 bases in between. The CDR3 contains 17 residues. Here the CDR3 DNA reads TGTGCCAGCAGCTTAGGCCTTAGGGCTCCTGCCTTTTCCGGCTACACCTTC. It yields the protein CASSLGLRAPAFSGYTF. The full variable domain, completed using reference TRBV13 and TRBJ1-2, is AAGVIQSPRHLIKEKRETATLKCYPIPRHDTVYWYQQGPGQDPQFLISFYEKMQSDKGSIPDRFSAQQFSDYHSELNMSSLELGDSALYFCASSLGLRAPAFSGYTFGSGTRLTVV.

The genes are TRBV28 and TRBJ1-5; D gene uncertain. This CDR3 region has 15 residues. V was shortened by 4 bases and J by 0 bases, with 10 bases between the two germline ends. Per the germline V gene, CDR1 is MDHEN and CDR2 is SYDVKM. CDR3 in DNA: TGTGCCAGCAGTTCATGGACGGGTAGCAATCAGCCCCAGCATTTT. It codes for CASSSWTGSNQPQHF.

This clone occurred once. The CDR3 nucleotides are TGTGCCAGCAGCTTGACCCTCATACTCAATCAGCCCCAGCATTTT. Translation: CASSLTLILNQPQHF. The chain links TRBV5-8 to TRBJ1-5; D is undetermined. This CDR3 has 15 amino acids. Trimming cost V 1 base and J 3 bases, with 11 bases left between them. The germline V gene encodes CDR1 SGHTS and CDR2 YDEGEE.

This chain uses TRBV13 with TRBJ2-7; D gene uncertain. Germline V gives CDR1 PRHDT, CDR2 FYEKMQ (reference sequence). The V and J ends lost 1 base and 3 bases respectively, with 1 base between them. The CDR3 is made up of 11 amino acids. The CDR3: CASSLDYEQYF. In DNA form, the CDR3 reads TGTGCCAGCAGCTTAGACTACGAGCAGTACTTC.

CDR3 residues: CASSPAADYYGYTF. Here the CDR3 DNA reads TGTGCCAGCAGTCCGGCGGCAGACTACTATGGCTACACCTTC. The rearrangement joins TRBV27 to TRBJ1-2; D is ambiguous. This CDR3 has 14 residues. V was shortened by 5 bases and J by 3 bases, with 13 bases between the two germline ends. The V gene's germline CDR1 is MNHEY and CDR2 SMNVEV (reference sequence).

This chain joins TRBV5-4 and TRBJ1-4, with D tentatively TRBD1 (6 bases). Germline CDR1 is SGHNT and CDR2 is YYREEE (reference sequence). The germline V and J ends were trimmed by 4 bases and 4 bases, with 11 bases remaining between them. This CDR3 has 14 amino acids. CDR3: CASSQQGYNEKLFF. DNA for the CDR3: TGTGCCAGCAGCCAACAGGGATATAATGAAAAACTGTTTTTT.

J is TRBJ2-7 and V is TRBV29-1; 10 nucleotides align to TRBD2. The CDR3 covers 15 residues. With 7 bases clipped from V and 0 bases from J, the junction kept 9 bases outside the gene matches. Germline V gene lookup returns CDR1 SQVTM and CDR2 ANQGSEA. This CDR3 reads CSAVLAGDTSYEQYV. The CDR3, as DNA: TGCAGCGCTGTCCTAGCGGGGGACACCTCCTACGAGCAGTACGTC.